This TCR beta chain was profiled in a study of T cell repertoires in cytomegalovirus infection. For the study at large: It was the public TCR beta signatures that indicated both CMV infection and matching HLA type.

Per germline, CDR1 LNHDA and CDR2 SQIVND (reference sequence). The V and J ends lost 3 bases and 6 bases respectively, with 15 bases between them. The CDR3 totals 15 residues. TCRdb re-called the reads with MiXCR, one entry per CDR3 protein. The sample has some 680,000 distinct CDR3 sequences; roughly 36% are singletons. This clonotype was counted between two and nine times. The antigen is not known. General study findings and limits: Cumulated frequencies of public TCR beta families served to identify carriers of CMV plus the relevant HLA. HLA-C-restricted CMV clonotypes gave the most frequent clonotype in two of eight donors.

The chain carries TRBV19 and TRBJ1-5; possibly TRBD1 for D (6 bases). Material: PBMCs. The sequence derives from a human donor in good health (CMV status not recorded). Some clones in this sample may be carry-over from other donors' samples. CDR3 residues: CASSIRGASTQPQHF. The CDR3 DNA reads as TGTGCCAGTAGTATCCGGGGGGCGAGTACTCAGCCCCAGCATTTT.